Below are 21 T cell receptor beta chains sequenced from a single sample in a study of blood T cell repertoires in COVID-19. Profiled with immunoSEQ multiplex PCR; TCRdb holds only in-frame clones, not every one. The sample comprises some 170,000 clones, more than 60% of which are singletons, and about 3% rests with the top ten. Sequences were obtained from peripheral blood. The origin of the receptors is a man aged 70-80 years with acute or convalescent COVID-19.

The rearrangement joins TRBV5-4 to TRBJ2-3; 14 nucleotides agree with TRBD2. CDR1 is SGHNT, CDR2 YYREEE, per germline (reference sequence). The junction had 5 bases not matched to a gene; V was cut back by 0 bases and J by 8 bases. This CDR3 has 16 amino acids. CDR3 in amino acids: CASSLGLAGGPVTQYF. Here the CDR3 DNA reads TGTGCCAGCAGCTTGGGACTAGCGGGGGGGCCGGTTACGCAGTATTTT.

This clone has only one observation. V is TRBV28 and J is TRBJ2-7; 8 nucleotides line up with TRBD2. The CDR3 consists of 14 residues. Trimming cost V 2 bases and J 6 bases; bases outside gene matches: 6. Germline V gives CDR1 MDHEN, CDR2 SYDVKM. CDR3 DNA sequence: TGTGCCAGCAGTTTAGGGGGACTAGTAATCGAGCAGTACTTC. Residues: CASSLGGLVIEQYF.

This sequence joins TRBV7-9 and TRBJ2-1; a weak D match, TRBD2 (6 bases). This CDR3 contains 15 residues. Germline assignment: CDR1 SEHNR and CDR2 FQNEAQ (reference sequence). The V end lost 5 bases, the J end lost 4 bases, and 15 bases lay between the germline ends. In nucleotides, the CDR3 is TGTGCCAGCAGCCCCCGCGGGGCGGATTACAATGAGCAGTTCTTC. This translates into CASSPRGADYNEQFF.

The V and J genes are TRBV6-1 and TRBJ2-3; D is unresolved. Germline V CDR1 and CDR2: MNHNS, SASEGT. The CDR3 has 13 amino acids. The ends were cut back, 5 bases at V and 4 bases at J, with 10 bases in the middle. CDR3 coding DNA: TGTGCCAGCAGTTATCTAGTCCCAGATACGCAGTATTTT. This encodes CASSYLVPDTQYF.

The chain joins TRBV7-9 to TRBJ2-7; 10 bases map to TRBD2. This CDR3 is 15 amino acids long. The germline gives CDR1 SEHNR, CDR2 FQNEAQ (reference sequence). V was clipped by 2 bases and J by 3 bases; unmatched bases: 4. DNA of the CDR3: TGTGCCAGCAGCTTATTAGCGGGAGGCCTCTACGAGCAGTACTTC. Its translation: CASSLLAGGLYEQYF.

This chain connects TRBV6-1 to TRBJ1-2, with D unclear. Germline V lookup: CDR1 MNHNS, CDR2 SASEGT. Trimming removed 2 bases from V and 2 bases from J, with 15 bases in between. The CDR3 loop spans 16 amino acids. This chain's CDR3 is CASSEQLSAMNYGYTF. The CDR3 DNA sequence: TGTGCCAGCAGTGAACAATTATCAGCGATGAACTATGGCTACACCTTC.

The chain carries TRBV7-2 and TRBJ2-1, with a tentative D call TRBD2 (6 bases). The CDR3 loop spans 14 amino acids. Germline V lookup: CDR1 SGHTA, CDR2 FQGNSA. V lost 5 bases, J lost 9 bases, and 17 bases lay in between. The CDR3 region is CASSPLRGSGEQFF. The DNA of the CDR3 is TGTGCCAGCAGCCCGTTACGGGGGTCCGGTGAGCAGTTCTTC.

V and J are TRBV11-2 and TRBJ2-7; tentatively, D is TRBD1 (6 bases). Germline values: CDR1 SGHAT, CDR2 FQNNGV. V was cut by 5 bases and J by 2 bases, with 13 bases left in between. This CDR3 contains 14 residues. The CDR3 region has the DNA TGTGCCAGCAGCCCTTCCGGGACAACCTACGAGCAGTACTTC. This sequence encodes CASSPSGTTYEQYF.

V is TRBV12-1 and J is TRBJ1-6. TRBV12-1 is deemed a pseudogene. CDR3 length equals 21 residues. CDR3 bases: TGTGCCAGCAGCTTTGAATGCGGGGTTAGATTGGGAATCCCCGGCAATTCACCCCTCCACTTT. This translates into CASSFECGVRLGIPGNSPLHF.

The V call is TRBV5-1, the J call TRBJ2-3, with a possible D match to TRBD1 (6 bases). CDR3 length: 12 amino acids. The V end lost 4 bases, the J end lost 9 bases, and 12 bases lay between the germline ends. Looked up from germline, CDR1 is SGHRS and CDR2 is YFSETQ. CDR3 nucleotides: TGCGCCAGCAGCGAGGGACAAATCACGCAGTATTTT. Amino acids: CASSEGQITQYF.

This clone appeared a single time. The chain combines TRBV19 with TRBJ1-1; 7 bases line up with TRBD1. CDR3 length: 14 amino acids. Trimming at V came to 8 bases and at J to 4 bases, leaving 10 bases not matched to a gene. The germline V gene has CDR1 LNHDA and CDR2 SQIVND (reference sequence). The CDR3 here is CASEKREGATEAFF. The CDR3 DNA is TGTGCCAGTGAAAAGCGAGAGGGGGCCACTGAAGCTTTCTTT.

The CDR3 sequence: CASSLGQDQPQHF. The CDR3 coding sequence is TGTGCCAGCAGCCTGGGACAAGATCAGCCCCAGCATTTT. V usage is TRBV12-3 or TRBV12-4 and J usage is TRBJ1-5; the D gene is possibly TRBD1 (6 bases). Between the trimmed V and J ends, which lost 6 bases and 5 bases, there was a span of 11 bases. The CDR3 covers 13 residues.

The rearrangement links TRBV6-4 to TRBJ1-4; weak D call: TRBD1 (5 bases). This CDR3 region has 14 residues. Trimming shortened V by 5 bases and J by 7 bases, and 14 bases separated the two germline ends. Per the germline V gene, CDR1 is MRHNA and CDR2 is SNTAGT. Here the CDR3 reads CASSRGGRGEKLFF. In DNA form, the CDR3 reads TGTGCCAGCAGTCGCGGAGGGAGGGGTGAAAAACTGTTTTTT.

This clone was counted between two and nine times. The chain employs TRBV5-4 and TRBJ2-7; 7 nucleotides agree with TRBD2. The ends lost 3 bases at V and 4 bases at J; junction bases unmatched: 7. The CDR3 totals 14 residues. CDR1 and CDR2 (germline): SGHNT, YYREEE (reference sequence). The CDR3 DNA reads as TGTGCCAGCAGCTACGCGGGAGCGAGTTACGAGCAGTACTTC. Translated: CASSYAGASYEQYF.

The chain carries TRBV5-1 and TRBJ2-7, with TRBD1 matching over 8 bases. CDR3 length: 14 residues. Per the germline V gene, CDR1 is SGHRS and CDR2 is YFSETQ. V dropped 4 bases and J dropped 4; count of bases not matched to a gene: 7. The CDR3 protein is CASSEGQGRYEQYF. The DNA of the CDR3 is TGCGCCAGCAGCGAAGGACAGGGTCGATACGAGCAGTACTTC.

The J gene is TRBJ1-2, the V gene TRBV5-1; TRBD1 is a possible D gene (5 bases). Trimming removed 0 bases from V and 10 bases from J, with 13 bases in between. This CDR3 spans 13 amino acids. Germline V gene sequence: CDR1 SGHRS, CDR2 YFSETQ. CDR3: CASSLEQATNYTF. DNA of the CDR3: TGCGCCAGCAGCTTGGAACAGGCCACAAACTACACCTTC.

The chain joins TRBV19 to TRBJ2-1; no reliable D call. Germline CDR1 LNHDA, CDR2 SQIVND (reference sequence). V lost 6 bases to trimming and J lost 5 bases, with 11 bases between them. The CDR3 totals 13 residues. The CDR3 here is CASSSTIHNEQFF. Here the CDR3 DNA reads TGTGCCAGTAGCTCTACTATTCACAATGAGCAGTTCTTC.

This clone has more than one count but fewer than ten. The J gene is TRBJ2-1, the V gene TRBV10-1, with unresolved D. This CDR3 has 16 residues. Germline V gene sequence: CDR1 WNHNN, CDR2 SYGVQD (reference sequence). Trimming left V 2 bases short and J 0 bases short, with 11 bases between. The CDR3: CASSEGAVSSYNEQFF. CDR3 nucleotide sequence: TGCGCCAGCAGTGAGGGCGCGGTGAGCTCCTACAATGAGCAGTTCTTC.

The chain carries TRBV6-2 or TRBV6-3 and TRBJ2-7; D is undetermined. This CDR3 comprises 12 residues. V dropped 10 bases and J dropped 6 bases, with 16 bases sitting between them. Germline V gene lookup returns CDR1 MNHEY and CDR2 SVGEGT. The CDR3 protein is CATRPYGLEQYF. CDR3 in DNA: TGTGCCACCCGCCCTTACGGTCTCGAGCAGTACTTC.

This sequence joins TRBV5-1 and TRBJ2-5; TRBD2 matches 7 bases. Germline CDR1 SGHRS, CDR2 YFSETQ. This CDR3 has 14 amino acids. The V segment lost 0 bases and the J segment 4 bases; nucleotides outside the gene matches: 3. The CDR3 is CASSLDPSGETQYF. As DNA, the CDR3 is TGCGCCAGCAGCTTGGATCCTAGCGGAGAGACCCAGTACTTC.

The genes are TRBV18 and TRBJ2-5; D unclear. Germline-derived CDR1 and CDR2 are KGHSH and LQKENI. The V end was cut by 3 bases, the J end by 1 base, with 9 bases between. This CDR3 is 14 amino acids long. The CDR3 reads CASSPPSPQETQYF. The CDR3 DNA is TGTGCCAGCTCACCCCCGAGTCCCCAAGAGACCCAGTACTTC.